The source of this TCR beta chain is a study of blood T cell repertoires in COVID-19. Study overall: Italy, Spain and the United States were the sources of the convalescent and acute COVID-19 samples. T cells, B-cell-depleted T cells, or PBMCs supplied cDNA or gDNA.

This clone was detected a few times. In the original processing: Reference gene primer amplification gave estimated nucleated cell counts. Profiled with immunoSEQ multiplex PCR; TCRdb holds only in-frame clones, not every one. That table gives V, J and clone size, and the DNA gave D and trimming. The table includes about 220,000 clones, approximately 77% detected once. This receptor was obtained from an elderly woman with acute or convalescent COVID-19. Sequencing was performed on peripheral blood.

CDR3 bases: TGTGCCAGCAGTGAAAGGGGACAGGTAATCACTGAAGCTTTCTTT. Its protein is CASSERGQVITEAFF. The chain uses TRBV6-1 and TRBJ1-1, with TRBD1 matching 8 bases. Germline V gene sequence: CDR1 MNHNS, CDR2 SASEGT. Trimming cost V 2 bases and J 4 bases; bases outside gene matches: 6. This CDR3 is built from 15 residues.